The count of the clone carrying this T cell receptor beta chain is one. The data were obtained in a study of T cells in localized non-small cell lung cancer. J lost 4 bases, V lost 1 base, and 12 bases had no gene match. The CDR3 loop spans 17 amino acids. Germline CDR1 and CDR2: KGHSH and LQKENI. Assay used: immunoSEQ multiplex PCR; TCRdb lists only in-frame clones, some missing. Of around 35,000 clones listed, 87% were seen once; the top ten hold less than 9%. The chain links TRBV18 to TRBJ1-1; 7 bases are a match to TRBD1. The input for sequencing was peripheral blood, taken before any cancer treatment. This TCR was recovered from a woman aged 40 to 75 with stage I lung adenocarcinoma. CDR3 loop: CASSPRQGGYRGTEAFF. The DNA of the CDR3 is TGTGCCAGCTCACCACGGCAGGGGGGTTATCGGGGCACTGAAGCTTTCTTT.